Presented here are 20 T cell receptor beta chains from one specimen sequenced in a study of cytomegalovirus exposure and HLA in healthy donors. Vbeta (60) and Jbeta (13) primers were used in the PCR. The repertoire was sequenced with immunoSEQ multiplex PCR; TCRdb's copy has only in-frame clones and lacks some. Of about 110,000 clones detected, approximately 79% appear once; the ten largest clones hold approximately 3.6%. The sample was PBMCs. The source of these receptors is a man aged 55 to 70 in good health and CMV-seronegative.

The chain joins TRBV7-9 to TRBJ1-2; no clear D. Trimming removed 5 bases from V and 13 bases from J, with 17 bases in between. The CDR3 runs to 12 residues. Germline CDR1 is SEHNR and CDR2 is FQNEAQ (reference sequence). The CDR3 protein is CASSLREGFATF. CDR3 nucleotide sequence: TGTGCCAGCAGCCTGAGGGAGGGTTTCGCCACCTTC. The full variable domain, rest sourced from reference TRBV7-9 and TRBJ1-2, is DTGVSQNPRHKITKRGQNVTFRCDPISEHNRLYWYRQTLGQGPEFLTYFQNEAQLEKSRLLSDRFSAERPKGSFSTLEIQRTEQGDSAMYLCASSLREGFATFGSGTRLTVV.

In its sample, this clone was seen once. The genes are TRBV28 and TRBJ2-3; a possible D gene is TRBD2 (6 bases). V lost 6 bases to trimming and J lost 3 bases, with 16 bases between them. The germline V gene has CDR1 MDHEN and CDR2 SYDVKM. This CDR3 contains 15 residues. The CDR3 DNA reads TGTGCCAGCAGACTTACCATGGGGGGTACAGATACGCAGTATTTT. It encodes CASRLTMGGTDTQYF. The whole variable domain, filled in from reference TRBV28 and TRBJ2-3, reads DVKVTQSSRYLVKRTGEKVFLECVQDMDHENMFWYRQDPGLGLRLIYFSYDVKMKEKGDIPEGYSVSREKKERFSLILESASTNQTSMYLCASRLTMGGTDTQYFGPGTRLTVL.

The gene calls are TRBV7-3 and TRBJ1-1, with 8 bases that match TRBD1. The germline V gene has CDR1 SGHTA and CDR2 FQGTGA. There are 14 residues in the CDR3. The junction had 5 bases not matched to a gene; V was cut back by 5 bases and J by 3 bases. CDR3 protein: CASSRQGIDTEAFF. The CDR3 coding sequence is TGTGCCAGCAGCCGACAGGGGATTGACACTGAAGCTTTCTTT.

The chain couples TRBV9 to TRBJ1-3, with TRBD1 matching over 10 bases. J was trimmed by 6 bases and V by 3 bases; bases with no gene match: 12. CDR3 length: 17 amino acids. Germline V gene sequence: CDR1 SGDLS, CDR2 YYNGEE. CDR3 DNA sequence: TGTGCCAGCAGCGCCCGACTGGGACAGGGGAGGGAAAACACCATATATTTT. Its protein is CASSARLGQGRENTIYF. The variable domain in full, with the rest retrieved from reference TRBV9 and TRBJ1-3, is DSGVTQTPKHLITATGQRVTLRCSPRSGDLSVYWYQQSLDQGLQFLIQYYNGEERAKGNILERFSAQQFPDLHSELNLSSLELGDSALYFCASSARLGQGRENTIYFGEGSWLTVV.

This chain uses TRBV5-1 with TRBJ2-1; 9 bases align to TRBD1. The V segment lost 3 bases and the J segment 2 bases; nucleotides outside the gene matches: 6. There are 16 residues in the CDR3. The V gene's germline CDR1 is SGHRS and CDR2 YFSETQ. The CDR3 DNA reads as TGCGCCAGCAGCTCGGGACAGGGCTCTACCTACAATGAGCAGTTCTTC. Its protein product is CASSSGQGSTYNEQFF.

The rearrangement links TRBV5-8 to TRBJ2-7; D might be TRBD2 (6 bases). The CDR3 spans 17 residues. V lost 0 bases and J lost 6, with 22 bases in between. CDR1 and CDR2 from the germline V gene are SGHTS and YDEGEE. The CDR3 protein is CASSLVSRTTGVGEQYF. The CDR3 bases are TGTGCCAGCAGCTTGGTGTCCCGGACAACGGGGGTCGGCGAGCAGTACTTC.

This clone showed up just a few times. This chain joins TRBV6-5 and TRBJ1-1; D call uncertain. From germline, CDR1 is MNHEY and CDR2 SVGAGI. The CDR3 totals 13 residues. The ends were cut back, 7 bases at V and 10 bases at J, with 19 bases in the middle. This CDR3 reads CASNRFGELRAFF. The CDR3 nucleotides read TGTGCCAGCAATCGTTTCGGGGAGCTGAGAGCTTTCTTT.

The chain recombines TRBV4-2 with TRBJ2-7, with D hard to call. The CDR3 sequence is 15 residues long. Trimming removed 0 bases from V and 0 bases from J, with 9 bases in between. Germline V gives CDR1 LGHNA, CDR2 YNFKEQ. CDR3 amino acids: CASSQDPKSSYEQYF. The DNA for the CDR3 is TGTGCCAGCAGCCAAGATCCAAAGAGCTCCTACGAGCAGTACTTC.

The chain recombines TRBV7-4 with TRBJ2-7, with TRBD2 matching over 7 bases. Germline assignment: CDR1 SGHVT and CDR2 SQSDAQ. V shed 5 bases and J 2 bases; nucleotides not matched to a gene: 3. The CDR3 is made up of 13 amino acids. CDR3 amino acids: CASSEGLPYEQYV. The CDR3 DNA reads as TGTGCCAGCAGCGAGGGACTACCCTACGAGCAGTACGTC.

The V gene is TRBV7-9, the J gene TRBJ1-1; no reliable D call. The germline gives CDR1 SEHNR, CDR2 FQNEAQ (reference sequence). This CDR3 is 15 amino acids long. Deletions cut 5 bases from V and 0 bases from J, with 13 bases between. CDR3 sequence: CASSPMTTLNTEAFF. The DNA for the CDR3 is TGTGCCAGCAGCCCGATGACAACTCTGAACACTGAAGCTTTCTTT. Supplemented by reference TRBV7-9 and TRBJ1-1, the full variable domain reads DTGVSQNPRHKITKRGQNVTFRCDPISEHNRLYWYRQTLGQGPEFLTYFQNEAQLEKSRLLSDRFSAERPKGSFSTLEIQRTEQGDSAMYLCASSPMTTLNTEAFFGQGTRLTVV.

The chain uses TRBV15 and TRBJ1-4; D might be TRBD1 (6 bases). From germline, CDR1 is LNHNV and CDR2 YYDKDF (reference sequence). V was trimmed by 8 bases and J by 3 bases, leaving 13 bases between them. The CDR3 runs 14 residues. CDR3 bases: TGTGCCACCGAGGGGGATCGAGCTAATGAAAAACTGTTTTTT. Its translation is CATEGDRANEKLFF.

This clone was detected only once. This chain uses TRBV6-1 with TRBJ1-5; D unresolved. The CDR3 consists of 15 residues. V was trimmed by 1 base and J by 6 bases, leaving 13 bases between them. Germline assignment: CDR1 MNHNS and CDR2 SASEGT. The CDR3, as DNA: TGTGCCAGCAGTGAAGGACCGTCCCTAGGTCAGCCCCAGCATTTT. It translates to CASSEGPSLGQPQHF.

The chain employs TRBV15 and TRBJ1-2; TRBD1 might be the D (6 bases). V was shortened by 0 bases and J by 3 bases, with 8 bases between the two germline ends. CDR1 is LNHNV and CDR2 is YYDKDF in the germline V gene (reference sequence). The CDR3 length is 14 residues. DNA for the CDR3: TGTGCCACCAGCAGAGAGGGGGCCTACTATGGCTACACCTTC. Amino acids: CATSREGAYYGYTF.

In nucleotides, the CDR3 is TGTGCCAGCAGCTTGGTCACTTTAGCGGGGGGTGCCTACAATGAGCAGTTCTTC. It specifies CASSLVTLAGGAYNEQFF. The chain is built from TRBV5-4 and TRBJ2-1, with TRBD2 identical over 10 bases. Losses at the gene ends were 0 bases for V and 2 bases for J; bases not matched to a gene: 8. The CDR3 extends over 18 amino acids. CDR1 SGHNT and CDR2 YYREEE come from the germline V gene (reference sequence).

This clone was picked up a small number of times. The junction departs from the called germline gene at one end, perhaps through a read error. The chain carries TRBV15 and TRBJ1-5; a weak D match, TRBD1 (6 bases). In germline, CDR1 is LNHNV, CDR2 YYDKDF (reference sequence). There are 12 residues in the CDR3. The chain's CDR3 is CATGRGNQPQHF. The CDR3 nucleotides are TGTGCCACCGGCAGGGGCAACCAGCCCCAGCATTTT.

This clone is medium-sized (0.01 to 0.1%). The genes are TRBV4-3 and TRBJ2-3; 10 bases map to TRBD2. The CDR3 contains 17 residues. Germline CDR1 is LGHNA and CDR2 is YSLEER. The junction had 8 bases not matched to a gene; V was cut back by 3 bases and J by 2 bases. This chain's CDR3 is CASSHDGAGGLTDTQYF. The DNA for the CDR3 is TGCGCCAGCAGCCACGATGGAGCGGGGGGGCTCACAGATACGCAGTATTTT.

The CDR3 DNA follows: TGTGCCAGCAGTAACCTGGGGGGAGAAGCTTTCTTT. Translating gives CASSNLGGEAFF. This chain links TRBV25-1 with TRBJ1-1, with TRBD1 as a possible D gene (5 bases). The V gene lost 5 bases and the J gene lost 8 bases, with 12 bases spanning the gap. CDR3 size: 12 residues. Germline V gene lookup returns CDR1 MGHDK and CDR2 SYGVNS.

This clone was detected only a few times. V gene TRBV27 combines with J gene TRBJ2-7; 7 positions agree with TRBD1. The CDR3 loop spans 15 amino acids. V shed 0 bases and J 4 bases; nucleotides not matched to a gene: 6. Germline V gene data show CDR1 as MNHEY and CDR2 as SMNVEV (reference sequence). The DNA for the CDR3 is TGTGCCAGCAGTTTATCCGGGACAGTTGTATACGAGCAGTACTTC. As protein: CASSLSGTVVYEQYF.

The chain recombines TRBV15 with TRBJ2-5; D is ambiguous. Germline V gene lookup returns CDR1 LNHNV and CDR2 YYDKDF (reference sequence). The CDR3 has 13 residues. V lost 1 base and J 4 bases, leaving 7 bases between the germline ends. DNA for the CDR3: TGTGCCACCAGCAGAGGTTTAATAGAGACCCAGTACTTC. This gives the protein CATSRGLIETQYF.

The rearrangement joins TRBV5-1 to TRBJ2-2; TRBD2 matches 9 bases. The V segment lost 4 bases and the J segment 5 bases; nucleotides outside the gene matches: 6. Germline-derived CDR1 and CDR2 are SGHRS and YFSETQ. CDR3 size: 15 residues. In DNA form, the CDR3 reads TGCGCCAGCAGCCGGGGAGCGGGGGGAACCGGGGAGCTGTTTTTT. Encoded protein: CASSRGAGGTGELFF.